This T cell receptor (beta chain) derives from a study of T-cell reconstitution after alpha-beta-depleted transplantation in children. General study points: From surviving recipient T cells and thymic progenitors came the high day-60 TCRbeta diversity observed in some patients. T-cell counts and diversity at one year post-transplant came mainly from newly produced T cells. The study reportedly traced alpha-beta T cells about two months after transplant to several hundred expanded graft clones.

Preparation of the TCRbeta library used unique molecular identifiers. TCRdb re-called the PCR reads through MiXCR, storing one row per CDR3 protein. The sample includes 550,000 to 800,000 distinct CDR3 sequences, less than 15% of them seen just once. In this sample, this clonotype turned up a few times. Its antigen is undetermined. The sequence came from a girl aged 2 to 9 with congenital amegakaryocytic thrombocytopenia, due to receive a stem cell transplant. Sequencing used PBMCs, obtained before TCRalphabeta/CD19-depleted stem cell transplant.

Here the CDR3 DNA reads TGCAGCGTTTGGGACAGGGGAAACATTCAGTACTTC. Amino acids: CSVWDRGNIQYF. The rearrangement joins TRBV29-1 to TRBJ2-4; 10 bases align to TRBD1. The CDR3 spans 12 residues. V was pared by 5 bases and J by 6 bases, with 1 base of the junction left unmatched. Germline V lookup: CDR1 SQVTM, CDR2 ANQGSEA.